This TCR beta chain originates from a study of blood T cell repertoires in COVID-19. Study details: T cells, B-cell-depleted T cells, or PBMCs supplied cDNA or gDNA.

This CDR3 has 13 residues. Germline-derived CDR1 and CDR2 are SQVTM and ANQGSEA. With 2 bases removed from V and 2 bases from J, the gap between germline ends came to 9 bases. How the authors handled the data: The assay estimated nucleated cells by amplifying reference gene primers. Repertoires were generated with immunoSEQ multiplex PCR, while TCRdb's copy carries only in-frame clones and drops some. Clone size and the V and J calls come from that table; the DNA yielded D and trimming. Of about 68,000 clones in the sample, about nine tenths were seen once. This chain links TRBV29-1 with TRBJ1-1; D is undetermined. The specimen was peripheral blood. The receptor was derived from a man aged 45-65 years with COVID-19, enrolled during active disease. CDR3 sequence: CSVELQINTEAFF. The CDR3 DNA is TGCAGCGTTGAACTACAGATTAACACTGAAGCTTTCTTT.